This T cell receptor beta chain comes out of a study of cytomegalovirus exposure and HLA in healthy donors (dated by TCRdb to about 2017). General notes on the study: An earlier analysis of 587 of the donors reported 276 Gb of sequence data and some 100 million unique TCR beta sequences from 150 million to 200 million T cells. An early release that covered about 600 HLA-typed donors contained about 300 gigabases of sequencing data and roughly 84 million unique TCR sequences. Of the 300 to 500 genotyped donors, approximately 80% were placed in the genetic ancestry cluster associated with self-reported Caucasian donors. The study was designed to test whether signatures of past pathogen exposure could be identified by cataloging public T cell receptors. The T cell repertoires of 700 or so subjects were profiled by immunosequencing and related to cytomegalovirus serostatus. Besides the first cohort of roughly 640 subjects, a separate validation cohort made up of over 95 different subjects was used. To predict cytomegalovirus infection status, the study combined high-throughput TCR immunosequencing, statistical association of individual TCRs with disease status, and machine learning. In a later analysis, previously published TCR beta repertoires from about 640 donors were re-analyzed and high-resolution HLA genotyping was added so that TCR occurrence patterns could be studied. Rather than using new phenotypic data, the later analysis identified candidate immune exposures from TCR beta sequences and from how often those sequences occurred across donors. In an earlier analysis of more than 550 of the donors, high-throughput TCR beta sequencing was used to judge whether each TCR beta V gene segment behaved as functional or pseudogenic. Donor age, sex, ethnicity and CMV serostatus were compiled alongside the repertoire data. A later genetic analysis took genome-wide SNP genotypes for 398 of the 666 donors and used that subset as a discovery cohort. Every discovery cohort repertoire had been produced on one sequencing platform. Class I and class II HLA loci were covered by the typing at four-digit resolution. The number of typed donors differed by locus: 629-630 for A, B, C, DRB1 and DQB1; 500 to 550 for DQA1; 606 for DPA1; and approximately 450 for DPB1. Roughly 5 DR-DQ haplotypes were handled as single units for association and clustering, since linkage in the cohort was strong. On average, around 200,000 unique TCR beta nucleotide sequences were sequenced per donor among several hundred genotyped donors of the cohort, with roughly 18% of those sequences being non-productive.

In total, 630 or so healthy bone marrow donors made up the cohort. At the time of sampling, all cohort members were nominally healthy, though unrecorded immune exposures were likely present. The donor tested CMV seronegative and was one of the 352 seronegative cohort members. Every donor gave a peripheral blood sample, and the peripheral blood mononuclear cells from that sample were used for TCR beta sequencing. The Qiagen DNeasy Blood Extraction Kit was used to extract genomic DNA from the blood cell samples. From the germline V gene (reference sequence), CDR1 is SEHNR and CDR2 is FQNEAQ. Measured from the cysteine to the phenylalanine, the CDR3 is 17 residues long. The read is trimmed to its CDR3 DNA, 51 bases read in frame from base 1. Note on this clone: Its antigen has not been determined. The germline gene is not matched at one end of the junction; a read error may be the cause.

What the study reported, not specific to this receptor: According to a later analysis, parvovirus B19, influenza, CMV and Epstein-Barr virus appeared linked to several top co-occurrence clusters. Because some donors lacked HLA typing at each locus, the association tests relied only on the typed subset. The presence/absence analyses assumed that sequencing depth was roughly uniform across donors, and that assumption may not be true. A group of highly shared sequence variants was considered likely to be a technical artifact of the sequencing pipeline. In both the original and validation cohorts, the classifier was reported to diagnose cytomegalovirus status with high specificity and sensitivity. In a later analysis, TCR association rates were found to vary across HLA loci, with the most associated TCRs seen for DRB1 alleles and the fewest for HLA-C alleles. In a later genetic analysis, a missense DCLRE1C variant was associated with V-gene and J-gene trimming of TCR beta chains, and the association was replicated in an independent cohort. The earlier analysis of approximately 590 of the donors excluded some 15 rarely observed V segments, including chromosome 9 orphons, because counts were too low. A further reported finding was that TCR beta sequences accurately predicted the HLA-A and HLA-B alleles for most subjects in the first cohort. In an earlier analysis of 450 to 750 of the donors, most TCR beta V segments appeared in productive rearrangements about 87% or about 30% of the time, broadly matching IMGT annotations. At a false discovery rate of 0.05, a later analysis linked 15,000 to 20,000 TCR beta sequences to specific HLA alleles. In a later genetic analysis, fewer N-insertions in productive TCRs were reported among donors in an Asian-associated ancestry cluster than the approximately 710-donor mean. A later analysis found that HLA-associated TCR beta chains were more clonally expanded and had lower generation probabilities than equally common non-associated chains. A later analysis found that most CMV-associated TCR beta chains appeared HLA-restricted, with HLA associations seemingly driven largely by CMV exposure. A few of the identified cytomegalovirus-associated TCR beta chains were confirmed in vitro to be specific for cytomegalovirus antigens. Only TCR beta chains were sequenced in this cohort, and the absence of alpha or paired-chain data limited detectable features. While some public TCRs were present in many individuals, most TCR sequences turned up only very rarely across donors. The authors suggested that the approach could potentially be generalized to other disease states and immunological phenotypes. In the study, 164 TCR beta chains were listed as associated with cytomegalovirus. Strong co-occurrence of HLA alleles, especially DR and DQ, made assigning TCR associations to individual alleles difficult. CMV serostatus was the only immune exposure information available for the cohort. Linkage disequilibrium might explain the correlated functional status among segregating V segments, but an unknown experimental factor could not be ruled out. Some IMGT-functional V segments, including TRBV6-2 and TRBV6-3, could not be distinguished by the 87-base-pair reads and were therefore excluded.

The receptor library was made with the immunoSEQ multiplex PCR assay. A mixture of 60 forward primers for TCR Vbeta segments and 13 reverse primers for TCR Jbeta segments was used in the multiplex PCR. Amplification of the CDR3 region of rearranged TCR beta genes was performed with a multiplex PCR assay on genomic DNA. The Illumina HiSeq System was used to sequence the amplified TCR beta libraries as 87-base-pair reads. In the authors' own workflow: In a later analysis, 77 million or so unique TCR beta chains were counted across the 690 or so repertoires, and roughly 10 million of these chains were shared by at least two donors. Raw reads were error-corrected and collapsed into unique sequences with a nearest-neighbor algorithm that merged closely related sequences to remove PCR and sequencing errors. V, D and J gene segments were assigned by aligning CDR3 sequences to IMGT reference sequences. Each retained sequence needed at least a six-nucleotide match to both a V gene segment and a J gene segment. Rearrangements were called productive when the CDR3 lacked stop codons and stayed in frame with V and J; all others were non-productive. Following IMGT convention, CDR3 was defined as the stretch from the second conserved V-encoded cysteine up to the conserved J-encoded phenylalanine. The earlier analysis of about 640 of the donors excluded any sequence lacking an unambiguous match to a single V gene segment. In an earlier analysis of several hundred of the donors, V segments were called functional above 56.7% productive rearrangements and were called segregating when the between-donor standard deviation exceeded 5%. A statistical classification framework was developed to diagnose cytomegalovirus status using the catalog of TCR beta chain sequences. A later analysis assigned V and J genes by comparing TCR nucleotide sequences with IMGT/GENE-DB human TR gene sequences. Using the TCRdist pipeline, a later analysis assigned CDR3 sequences along with most-parsimonious VDJ recombination scenarios. In a later analysis, each TCR beta chain was defined by its CDR3 amino acid sequence together with its V-gene family, and reads lacking a unique V-gene family were excluded. To address suspected cross-contamination and a sequencing artifact, a later analysis removed over 500 highly shared, low-generation-probability nucleotide sequences. For each public chain, a later analysis derived a clonal expansion index from normalized ranks of inferred template counts within each repertoire. In a later analysis, generation probabilities were computed using a VDJ recombination model fitted to out-of-frame rearrangements, and the results were checked against IGoR. In a later analysis, hypergeometric tests were used to score TCR-TCR, TCR-HLA and TCR-CMV co-occurrence, with a repertoire-size bias correction applied to TCR pairs. False discovery rates were estimated in a later analysis by permuting HLA or CMV assignments 20 times. In a later analysis, co-occurring TCRs were grouped with DBSCAN, and TCRdist sequence similarity was added when clustering was performed within HLA-allele-positive subsets. Repertoires with fewer than 30,000 or more than 120,000 public chains, plus five repertoires with anomalous nucleotide sharing, were excluded from co-occurrence clustering. Sourced from immuneACCESS, this table was stored by TCRdb with only in-frame sequences that have V and J called. A share of the clones is absent; for the studies checked, an unresolved V gene accounts for under half, and the remainder has no known explanation. V, J and clone size are taken as reported in that table, and D and trimming were inferred from the DNA itself. In this sample the table shows about 130,000 clones, around four fifths of which occur a single time. The top ten constitute 1.5% of the sample.

This chain joins TRBV7-9 to TRBJ2-1; TRBD2 lines up with 7 middle nucleotides. This clonotype was obtained from a man aged 40-50 years in good health and CMV-seronegative. Sequencing was done on a sample of PBMCs. The CDR3 protein is CSSSFGLGLTSYNEQFF. The DNA sequence is given as TGTTCCAGCAGCTTTGGACTAGGACTTACCTCCTACAATGAGCAGTTCTTC. With the rest looked up from the reference TRBV7-9 and TRBJ2-1 genes rather than sequenced, the full variable domain is DTGVSQNPRHKITKRGQNVTFRCDPISEHNRLYWYRQTLGQGPEFLTYFQNEAQLEKSRLLSDRFSAERPKGSFSTLEIQRTEQGDSAMYLCSSSFGLGLTSYNEQFFGPGTRLTVL.